This entry features one T cell receptor beta chain sequence. Its antigen remains unidentified. This specimen belongs to a study of T cells in localized non-small cell lung cancer. Whole-study findings and limits: Heterogeneity remains possible, as sequencing covered one tumor region only. Density of T cells in blood, when higher, went with longer overall survival. Among the top 100 tumor clones, a median approximately 60 appeared in adjacent lung.

V lost 6 bases to trimming and J lost 5 bases, with 14 bases between them. The CDR3 runs to 14 residues. Germline CDR1 and CDR2: MNHNS and SASEGT. Using immunoSEQ multiplex PCR, the repertoire was profiled, and TCRdb retains in-frame clones only, with some absent. The data contain approximately 34,000 clones, roughly 89% of them singletons. The rearrangement links TRBV6-1 to TRBJ2-1, with D maybe TRBD1 (5 bases). The receptor was isolated from a woman between 35 and 70 years old with stage I lung adenocarcinoma. The sample consisted of peripheral blood, taken before any cancer treatment. CDR3 in DNA: TGTGCCAGCAGGCAGGGCCCGATCGACAATGAGCAGTTCTTC. This translates into CASRQGPIDNEQFF.